Listed below are T cell receptor beta chains from one sample, sequenced in a study of CD8+ T cells in alopecia areata. Repertoires were generated with immunoSEQ multiplex PCR, while TCRdb's copy carries only in-frame clones and drops some. The sample has fewer than 250,000 clones; roughly 44% are singletons. The sample here was CD4+ T cells sorted from blood, taken at approximately week 36, from a patient treated with tofacitinib. Receptors were obtained from a human donor with alopecia areata. Both conserved end residues are trimmed from each CDR3. For some rows the clone size is stated as once, few or many, or as a class when expanded; others skip it.

V,size,J,CDR3
TRBV4-1,-,TRBJ1-2,ASSQASDRNVGYT
TRBV25-1,few,TRBJ2-2,ASKGSGELF
TRBV28,-,TRBJ2-5,ASSSSGQGQETQY
TRBV29-1,-,TRBJ2-1,SVDKTSGMESDEQF
TRBV7-9,once,TRBJ2-1,ASSFDRGGLAGIDNEQF
TRBV7-2,few,TRBJ2-3,ASSRPQGVVSVDTQY
TRBV9,-,TRBJ1-4,ASSAGIGTEANEKLF
TRBV30,-,TRBJ1-4,AWSVGSEKLF
TRBV4-1,-,TRBJ2-1,ASSHGGSGLYNEQF
TRBV5-1,-,TRBJ2-3,ASSLPGRTSADTQY
TRBV27,-,TRBJ1-4,ASSWQGGEKLF
TRBV5-1,few,TRBJ2-2,ASTGLAGTGELF
TRBV28,few,TRBJ1-4,ASSLGGRRKLF
TRBV5-1,few,TRBJ2-3,ASSPGQNTDTQY
TRBV11-2,-,TRBJ2-5,ASSLGAGGDGETQY
TRBV10-3,once,TRBJ1-1,ATAGAMNTEAF
TRBV5-1,-,TRBJ2-3,ASAPREYSTDTQY
TRBV10-3,few,TRBJ2-1,AISEPWTSGRPSEQF
TRBV18,many,TRBJ2-1,ASSFDRGGNFEQF
TRBV6-1,-,TRBJ1-1,ASSLGPGGAF
TRBV30,-,TRBJ2-5,AWSVSKTQY
TRBV7-2,few,TRBJ2-2,ASTSGFGELF
TRBV10-3,few,TRBJ2-2,AISDRGATGELF
TRBV27,-,TRBJ2-5,ASRLLAGTVGQY
TRBV2,-,TRBJ2-7,ASSEWDPIGEQY
TRBV7-9,-,TRBJ1-1,ASSFRRDTEAF
TRBV10-3,-,TRBJ2-7,AISPRGPYEQY
TRBV6-5,few,TRBJ2-3,ASSYSAGMADTQY
TRBV6-5,-,TRBJ2-5,ASRISGLFGTQY